The rows below give T cell receptor beta chains drawn from one sample of a study of cytomegalovirus exposure and HLA in healthy donors. Profiled with immunoSEQ multiplex PCR; TCRdb holds only in-frame clones, not every one. Among 120,000 to 150,000 clones listed, 76% were seen once. Sequenced input: PBMCs. These receptors were taken from a man in his forties in good health and CMV-seronegative. CDR3s include the opening cysteine and the closing phenylalanine or tryptophan. The order of the fields is CDR3 DNA, CDR3 protein, V gene, clone size, D gene, J gene. The D gene is left open where the match is weak. Some rows mark clone size as missing; the rest say once, few, many or name a class of expanded clone.

TGTGCCTGGAGTGTTCCAACGGGAACAGTGCGGGACTATGGCTACACCTTC CAWSVPTGTVRDYGYTF TRBV30 - - TRBJ1-2
TGTGCCAGCAGCCCCCGGGACAGGGGTATTGAAGCTTTCTTT CASSPRDRGIEAFF TRBV9 - TRBD1 TRBJ1-1
TGTGCCAGCAGTGACTCCGATTCACCCCTCCACTTT CASSDSDSPLHF TRBV6-4 - - TRBJ1-6
TGTGCCTGGAGTATCGGGACTCCTGGAAACACCATATATTTT CAWSIGTPGNTIYF TRBV30 - - TRBJ1-3
TGTGCCAGCAGCCCCCGAGAGGGTGAAGCTTTCTTT CASSPREGEAFF TRBV7-2 - - TRBJ1-1
TGTGCCAGCATCCCCAGCAGGGGATATGGCTACACCTTC CASIPSRGYGYTF TRBV6-1 - - TRBJ1-2
TGCGCCAGCAGCCCCCTACCCACTAGTTTCAACGAGCAGTACTTC CASSPLPTSFNEQYF TRBV4-1 - - TRBJ2-7
TGTGCCAGCAGCTTACGGAACCGGGAAGAGACCCAGTACTTC CASSLRNREETQYF TRBV5-4 - - TRBJ2-5
TGCGCCAGCAGCTTGGCAGGGGGTTCCTCCTACAATGAGCAGTTCTTC CASSLAGGSSYNEQFF TRBV5-1 - TRBD1 TRBJ2-1
TGTGCCAGCAGCAAAGTTGTGACGGCGGACTCTGGAAACACCATATATTTT CASSKVVTADSGNTIYF TRBV21-1 - - TRBJ1-3
TGTGCCAGCAGCCCTCCAGGCGCGCCGGCCCACAATGAGCAGTTCTTC CASSPPGAPAHNEQFF TRBV13 - - TRBJ2-1
TGTGCCAGCAGTCAGCTCGGCGGGAGGTACGAGCAGTACTTC CASSQLGGRYEQYF TRBV6-5 - TRBD2 TRBJ2-7
TGTGCCAGTAGTATCACTAGCGGTTACAATGAGCAGTTCTTC CASSITSGYNEQFF TRBV19 - TRBD2 TRBJ2-1
TGCGCCAGCAGGCCTGGGCTTCGCACAGATACGCAGTATTTT CASRPGLRTDTQYF TRBV5-1 - - TRBJ2-3
TGCGCCAGCAGCCAAGTTTATCAGGTTAATTCACCCCTCCACTTT CASSQVYQVNSPLHF TRBV4-1 few - TRBJ1-6
TGTGCCAGCACCAGGGACACTGAAGCTTTCTTT CASTRDTEAFF TRBV6-6 - - TRBJ1-1
TGCGCCAGCAGCGCGCCCGGGACTAGCGTACCAGACCAAGAGACCCAGTACTTC CASSAPGTSVPDQETQYF TRBV5-1 - TRBD2 TRBJ2-5
TGCGCCAGCAGCCAACCGGACCGATGGTCCCAGGGCGAGCAGTACTTC CASSQPDRWSQGEQYF TRBV4-1 few - TRBJ2-7
TGTGCCAGCAGCCAGGGACACTACGAGCAGTACTTC CASSQGHYEQYF TRBV7-2 - - TRBJ2-7
TGTGCCAGCAGCTTTGAGGGTTCATGGAATGAGCAGTTCTTC CASSFEGSWNEQFF TRBV11-2 - - TRBJ2-1
TGTGCCATCAGTGAAACAGCCTTCTACGAGCAGTACTTC CAISETAFYEQYF TRBV10-3 - - TRBJ2-7
TGTGCCAGCAGTCTTGGTCCCGGAAGGTCGGGCTACAATGAGCAGTTCTTC CASSLGPGRSGYNEQFF TRBV7-3 few - TRBJ2-1
TGTGCCAGCAGCGTAGCGGGGTGGGATGAGCAGTTCTTC CASSVAGWDEQFF TRBV9 - - TRBJ2-1
TGCGCCAGCAGCTTGGAACCGAGATGGTCCCACGAGCAGTACTTC CASSLEPRWSHEQYF TRBV5-1 - - TRBJ2-7
TGTGCCAGCAGTCGGGACAGCTTTAATAATTCACCCCTCCACTTT CASSRDSFNNSPLHF TRBV6-1 - TRBD1 TRBJ1-6
TGTGCCAGCAGTGAACTGGCAGCTGGGGCCAACGGCCTGACTTTC CASSELAAGANGLTF TRBV2 - - TRBJ2-6
TGTGCCAGCAGCGCTCCACTAGCGGGAGTGACGACCAAAAACATTCAGTACTTC CASSAPLAGVTTKNIQYF TRBV28 - TRBD2 TRBJ2-4
TGTGCCAGCAGCTTCCGAACAGGGGGGGAGACCCAGTACTTC CASSFRTGGETQYF TRBV11-2 - TRBD1 TRBJ2-5
TGTGCCAGTAGAGAAGGGACAGGTTTCTACGAGCAGTACTTC CASREGTGFYEQYF TRBV19 - TRBD1 TRBJ2-7
TGTGCCATCAGTGACCCGGGGAACACCGGGGAGCTGTTTTTT CAISDPGNTGELFF TRBV10-3 - - TRBJ2-2
TGTGCCAGCAGTTTCGGGAGCCAAGAGACCCAGTACTTC CASSFGSQETQYF TRBV6-5 - - TRBJ2-5
TGTGCCAGCGGACGACAGGGAGGACAGCCCCAGCATTTT CASGRQGGQPQHF TRBV6-5 - TRBD1 TRBJ1-5
TGTGCCAGCAGTTCAAACGGGGAGACCCAGTACTTC CASSSNGETQYF TRBV7-2 - - TRBJ2-5
TGCGCCAGCAGCCAAGATGCCGGGACAGCCTCTGGGGCCAACGTCCTGACTTTC CASSQDAGTASGANVLTF TRBV4-3 - TRBD1 TRBJ2-6
TGTGCCAGCAGCTTCCGCTCTGGAAACACCATATATTTT CASSFRSGNTIYF TRBV13 - - TRBJ1-3
TGTGCCAGCAGTTCTAACAGGGTGTTGGGCACAGATACGCAGTATTTT CASSSNRVLGTDTQYF TRBV27 - - TRBJ2-3
TGTGCCAGCAGCCCAGCGAGACAGGGCTCCGGGGAGCTGTTTTTT CASSPARQGSGELFF TRBV7-2 - TRBD1 TRBJ2-2
TGTGCCAGAAGCCAGGGGCACGATGAGCAGTTCTTC CARSQGHDEQFF TRBV2 - - TRBJ2-1
TGTGCCATCAGTTATGACAGGGAGGACACTGAAGCTTTCTTT CAISYDREDTEAFF TRBV10-3 - TRBD1 TRBJ1-1
TGCAGCGTTCGGGTAGGGGTAGATACGCAGTATTTT CSVRVGVDTQYF TRBV29-1 - - TRBJ2-3